These T cell receptor beta chains were read from a single sample in a study of cytomegalovirus exposure and HLA in healthy donors. Assay used: immunoSEQ multiplex PCR; TCRdb lists only in-frame clones, some missing. The sample has roughly 260,000 clones, approximately 87% seen once. The material sequenced was PBMCs. The receptors shown here come from a man between 18 and 35 years old in good health and CMV-seronegative. Each CDR3 is given with its conserved first and last residue. Each record gives: V gene, J gene, D gene, clone size, CDR3 DNA, CDR3 protein. D genes are given only for firm matches. The size entry is marked missing in some rows and otherwise reads once, few, many or a size class.

>TRBV18|TRBJ1-1|NA|NA
TGTGCCAGCTCCCCCCAACGGAGCACTGAAGCTTTCTTT
CASSPQRSTEAFF
>TRBV6-6|TRBJ2-1|TRBD2|NA
TGTGCCAGCAAATCCACGGGAGGGCGAGAAAATGAGCAGTTCTTC
CASKSTGGRENEQFF
>TRBV7-2|TRBJ1-1|NA|NA
TGTGCCAGCAGCTTAGGGCGGACTGAAGCTTTCTTT
CASSLGRTEAFF
>TRBV13|TRBJ2-3|TRBD2|NA
TGTGCCAGCAGCCCCCGACCTTCACTAGCGGATACGCAGTATTTT
CASSPRPSLADTQYF
>TRBV6-1|TRBJ2-7|NA|NA
TGTGCCAGCAGTTACGTCGGGGAGCAGTACTTC
CASSYVGEQYF
>TRBV7-3|TRBJ2-2|TRBD1|NA
TGTGCCAGCAGTTGGTCGACGACAGGGCCCACCGGGGAGCTGTTTTTT
CASSWSTTGPTGELFF
>TRBV5-6|TRBJ2-3|NA|NA
TGTGCCAGCAGCTTGCCAGGGGGGATGGCAGATACGCAGTATTTT
CASSLPGGMADTQYF
>TRBV27|TRBJ2-3|TRBD2|NA
TGTGCCAGCAGTTTAAGCGGGGGGGGCACAGATACGCAGTATTTT
CASSLSGGGTDTQYF
>TRBV5-1|TRBJ2-7|TRBD1|few
TGCGCCAGCAGCTTGGAAACAGGGGTCTACGAGCAGTACTTC
CASSLETGVYEQYF
>TRBV10-1|TRBJ1-5|TRBD1|NA
TGCGCCAGCAGGCCCCGGGACAGTGTCCAGCCCCAGCATTTT
CASRPRDSVQPQHF
>TRBV27|TRBJ1-5|NA|NA
TGTGCCAGCAGCCACGTAGGGGCAGCTGATCAGCCCCAGCATTTT
CASSHVGAADQPQHF
>TRBV28|TRBJ2-7|NA|NA
TGTGCCAGCAGCCCCCACAGGGGAGGTTCCTACGAGCAGTACTTC
CASSPHRGGSYEQYF
>TRBV18|TRBJ2-2|NA|NA
TGTGCCAGCTCAAGGCGGGACGGTGTGACCGGGGAGCTGTTTTTT
CASSRRDGVTGELFF
>TRBV5-1|TRBJ2-2|TRBD2|once
TGCGCCAGTGGGCCAGCGGGGTTCACCGGGGAGCTGTTTTTT
CASGPAGFTGELFF
>TRBV7-9|TRBJ2-7|TRBD2|once
TGTGCCAGCAGCTCCCCCGGGGGGGAAGGCCTCGAGCAGTACTTC
CASSSPGGEGLEQYF
>TRBV7-2|TRBJ2-7|NA|few
TGTGCCAGCAGCTTAGCGTGGCAGGATGACTACGAGCAGTACTTC
CASSLAWQDDYEQYF
>TRBV7-9|TRBJ1-5|NA|NA
TGTGCCAGCAGCTTGACTTTAGTTGGGTCCGACTATCAGCCCCAGCATTTT
CASSLTLVGSDYQPQHF
>TRBV27|TRBJ2-7|TRBD1|few
TGTGCCAGCAGCACAGGGGTCGCCTACGAGCAGTACTTC
CASSTGVAYEQYF
>TRBV27|TRBJ2-2|TRBD2|NA
TGTGCCAGCAGTTCAGCGGGGAGATCCGGGACCGGGGAGCTGTTTTTT
CASSSAGRSGTGELFF
>TRBV11-3|TRBJ2-7|TRBD2|NA
TGTGCCAGCAGCGTCGGACTAGCGGGAGTCCACGAGCAGTACTTC
CASSVGLAGVHEQYF
>TRBV19|TRBJ1-5|NA|NA
TGTGCCAGTAGTATAGATCTGGTCAGAAGTTACAATCAGCCCCAGCATTTT
CASSIDLVRSYNQPQHF
>TRBV12-2|TRBJ2-1|NA|NA
TGTGCAAGTCGCTTAGCGTTCCCCCAGGAGCAGTTCTTC
CASRLAFPQEQFF
>TRBV6-5|TRBJ1-2|NA|NA
TGTGCCAGCAGTTACTTGGACAGAAAATATGGCTACACCTTC
CASSYLDRKYGYTF
>TRBV7-2|TRBJ2-7|TRBD1|NA
TGTGCCAGCAGAGGGGGCAGCGGTGCTGCCTACGAGCAGTACTTC
CASRGGSGAAYEQYF
>TRBV29-1|TRBJ2-3|TRBD2|NA
TGCAGCGTTGACGGGGCAGTATGGGGTCAGGGACTAGACGGGGCTACCGCAGATACGCAGTATTTT
CSVDGAVWGQGLDGATADTQYF
>TRBV5-1|TRBJ2-5|TRBD2|NA
TGCGCCAGCAGCTTGGGTCTAGCGGGGTTCCAAGAGACCCAGTACTTC
CASSLGLAGFQETQYF
>TRBV7-2|TRBJ2-4|NA|NA
TGTGCCAGCAGCTTACGAGGGTTCCAAAACATTCAGTACTTC
CASSLRGFQNIQYF
>TRBV9|TRBJ1-6|NA|NA
TGTGCCAGCAGCGCCACAGGGTCACCCCTCCACTTT
CASSATGSPLHF
>TRBV27|TRBJ2-5|NA|NA
TGTGCCAGCAGTTTAGGAATAGGGGGTGTACAAGAGACCCAGTACTTC
CASSLGIGGVQETQYF
>TRBV18|TRBJ1-5|NA|NA
TGTGCCAGCTCACCTAGTTCGCGGGGGGGCAATCAGCCCCAGCATTTT
CASSPSSRGGNQPQHF
>TRBV5-1|TRBJ2-7|TRBD1|NA
TGCGCCAGCAGCTTGGAGGGTGGGACAGCTCCCGCGTACGAGCAGTACTTC
CASSLEGGTAPAYEQYF
>TRBV9|TRBJ2-2|NA|NA
TGTGCCAGCAGCTCCCGATGGGGCCTGGACACCGGGGAGCTGTTTTTT
CASSSRWGLDTGELFF
>TRBV6-5|TRBJ2-7|TRBD2|NA
TGTGCCACAAGGACTAGCGGATACGAGCAGTACTTC
CATRTSGYEQYF
>TRBV11-2|TRBJ2-3|NA|NA
TGTGCCAGCACCATATCAGGCACAGATACGCAGTATTTT
CASTISGTDTQYF